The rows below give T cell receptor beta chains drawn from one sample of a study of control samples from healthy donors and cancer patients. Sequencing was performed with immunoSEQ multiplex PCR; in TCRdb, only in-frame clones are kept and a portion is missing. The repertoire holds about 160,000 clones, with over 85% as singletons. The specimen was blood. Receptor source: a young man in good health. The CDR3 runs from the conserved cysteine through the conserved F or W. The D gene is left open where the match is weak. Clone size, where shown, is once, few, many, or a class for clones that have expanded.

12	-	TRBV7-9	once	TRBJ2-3	CASSLQPDTQYF	TGTGCCAGCAGCTTACAGCCAGATACGCAGTATTTT
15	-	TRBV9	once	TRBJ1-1	CASSVASRGMTEAFF	TGTGCCAGCAGCGTAGCGTCGAGGGGTATGACTGAAGCTTTCTTT
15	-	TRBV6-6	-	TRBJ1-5	CASVRDTDSNQPQHF	TGTGCCAGCGTCCGTGATACAGATAGCAATCAGCCCCAGCATTTT
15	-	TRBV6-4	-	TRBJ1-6	CASSDGQGGNSPLHF	TGTGCCAGCAGTGACGGGCAGGGCGGTAATTCACCCCTCCACTTT
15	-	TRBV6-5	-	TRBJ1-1	CASTPPLWMNTEAFF	TGTGCCAGCACCCCGCCTCTATGGATGAACACTGAAGCTTTCTTT
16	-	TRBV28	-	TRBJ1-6	CASSLTPEGYNSPLHF	TGTGCCAGCAGTTTAACCCCGGAGGGCTATAATTCACCCCTCCACTTT
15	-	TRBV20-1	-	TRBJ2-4	CSASDAILTKNIQYF	TGCAGTGCTAGTGACGCTATCCTAACCAAAAACATTCAGTACTTC
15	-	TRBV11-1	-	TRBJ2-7	CASSLAEIASYEQYF	TGTGCCAGCAGCTTAGCGGAGATAGCCTCCTACGAGCAGTACTTC
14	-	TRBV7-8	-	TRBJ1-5	CASSLRGSNQPQHF	TGTGCCAGCAGCCTCAGGGGAAGCAATCAGCCCCAGCATTTT
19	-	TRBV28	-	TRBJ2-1	CASSLWGLGGRSSYNEQFF	TGTGCCAGCAGTTTATGGGGGCTTGGGGGGAGGTCCTCCTACAATGAGCAGTTCTTC
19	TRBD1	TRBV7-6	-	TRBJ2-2	CASSLLDDIGTENTGELFF	TGTGCCAGCAGCTTATTGGATGATATTGGGACAGAGAACACCGGGGAGCTGTTTTTT
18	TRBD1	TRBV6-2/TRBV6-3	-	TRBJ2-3	CASRPAYNRDSRTDTQYF	TGTGCCAGCAGGCCTGCCTACAACAGGGACAGTAGAACAGATACGCAGTATTTT
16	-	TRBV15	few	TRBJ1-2	CATSTTRQTGTYGYTF	TGTGCCACCAGCACTACCAGGCAGACTGGGACGTATGGCTACACCTTC
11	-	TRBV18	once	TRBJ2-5	CASSRQETQYF	TGTGCCAGCTCAAGGCAAGAGACCCAGTACTTC
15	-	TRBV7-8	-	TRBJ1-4	CASSFRGATNEKLFF	TGTGCCAGCAGCTTCCGGGGAGCAACTAATGAAAAACTGTTTTTT
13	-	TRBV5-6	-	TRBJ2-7	CASSLDDFYEQYF	TGTGCCAGCAGCTTGGATGACTTCTACGAGCAGTACTTC
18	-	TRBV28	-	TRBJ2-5	CASSNKYSTRPGKETQYF	TGTGCCAGCAGTAATAAATACTCAACCCGGCCGGGAAAAGAGACCCAGTACTTC
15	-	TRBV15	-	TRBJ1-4	CATSSRRGFNEKLFF	TGTGCCACCAGCTCACGCCGGGGGTTTAATGAAAAACTGTTTTTT
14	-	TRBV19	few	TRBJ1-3	CASIRGRSGNTIYF	TGTGCCAGTATAAGGGGACGATCCGGAAACACCATATATTTT